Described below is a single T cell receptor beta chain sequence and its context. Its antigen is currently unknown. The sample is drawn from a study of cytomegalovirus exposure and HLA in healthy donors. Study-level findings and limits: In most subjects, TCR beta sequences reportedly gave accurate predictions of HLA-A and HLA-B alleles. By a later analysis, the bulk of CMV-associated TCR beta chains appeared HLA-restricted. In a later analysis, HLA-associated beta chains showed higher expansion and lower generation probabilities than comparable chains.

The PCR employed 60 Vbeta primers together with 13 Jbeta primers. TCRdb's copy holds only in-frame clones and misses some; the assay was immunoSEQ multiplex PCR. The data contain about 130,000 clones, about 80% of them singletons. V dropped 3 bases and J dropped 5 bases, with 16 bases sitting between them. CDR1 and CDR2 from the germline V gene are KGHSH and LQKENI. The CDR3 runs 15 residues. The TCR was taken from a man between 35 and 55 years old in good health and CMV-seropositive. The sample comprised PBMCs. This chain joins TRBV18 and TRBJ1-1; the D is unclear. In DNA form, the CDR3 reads TGTGCCAGCTCACCGGTGGACGGGGAAAGGACTGAAGCTTTCTTT. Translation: CASSPVDGERTEAFF.